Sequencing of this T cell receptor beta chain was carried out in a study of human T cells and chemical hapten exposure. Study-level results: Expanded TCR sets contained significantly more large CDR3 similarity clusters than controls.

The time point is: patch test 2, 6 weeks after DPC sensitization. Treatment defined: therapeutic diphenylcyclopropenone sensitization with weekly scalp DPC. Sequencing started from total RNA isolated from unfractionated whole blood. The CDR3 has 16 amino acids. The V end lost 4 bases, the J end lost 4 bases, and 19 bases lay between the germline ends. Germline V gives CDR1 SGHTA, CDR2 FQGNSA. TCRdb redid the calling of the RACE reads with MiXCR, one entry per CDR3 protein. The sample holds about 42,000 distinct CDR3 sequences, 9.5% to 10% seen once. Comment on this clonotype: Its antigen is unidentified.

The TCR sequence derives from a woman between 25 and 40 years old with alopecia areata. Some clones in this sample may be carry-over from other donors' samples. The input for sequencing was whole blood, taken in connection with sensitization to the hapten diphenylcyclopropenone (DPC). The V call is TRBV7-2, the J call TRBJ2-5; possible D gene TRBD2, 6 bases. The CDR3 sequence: CASSYRKIAVAETQYF. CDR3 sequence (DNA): TGTGCCAGCAGCTACCGAAAGATAGCGGTGGCAGAGACCCAGTACTTC.